Below are 8 T cell receptor beta chains sequenced from a single sample in a study of shared clonotypes between healthy human individuals. Naive CD8 cells comprised CD45RO-negative, CCR7-positively selected cells, excluding terminally differentiated effector memory CD45RA+ cells. Clones were read by immunoSEQ multiplex PCR, and TCRdb kept only the in-frame ones, dropping some. This table holds around 2,100,000 clones, approximately 94% found once. Sequenced: naive CD8+ T cells sorted from blood. These receptors were obtained from a young man in good health.

With respect to this clone: Other DNA variants within this sample encode the same CDR3. The V gene is TRBV11-3, the J gene TRBJ2-7, with D maybe TRBD2 (5 bases). V was clipped by 2 bases and J by 1 base, with 6 bases between them. Germline assignment: CDR1 SGHNT and CDR2 YENEEA. The CDR3 runs 13 residues. The DNA of the CDR3 is TGTGCCAGCAGCTTAAGCGGATCCTACGAGCAGTACTTC. Its protein product is CASSLSGSYEQYF.

J is TRBJ1-1 and V is TRBV13; 7 nucleotides align to TRBD1. In germline, CDR1 is PRHDT, CDR2 FYEKMQ (reference sequence). Unmatched junction bases numbered 4, after V lost 2 bases and J lost 1 base. This CDR3 spans 15 amino acids. CDR3 coding DNA: TGTGCCAGCAGCTTAAGAGCAGGGGGGAACACTGAAGCTTTCTTT. It encodes CASSLRAGGNTEAFF.

This clone has just a few counts. The V gene is TRBV9, the J gene TRBJ1-5; 7 nucleotides align to TRBD1. The CDR3 is made up of 15 amino acids. V lost 4 bases, J lost 1 base, and 5 bases stayed unmatched. CDR1 SGDLS and CDR2 YYNGEE come from the germline V gene. In DNA, the CDR3 is TGTGCCAGCAGCAATGGACAGGCCAGCAATCAGCCCCAGCATTTT. Its translation is CASSNGQASNQPQHF. The full variable domain, in which reference TRBV9 and TRBJ1-5 provide the parts outside the CDR3, is DSGVTQTPKHLITATGQRVTLRCSPRSGDLSVYWYQQSLDQGLQFLIQYYNGEERAKGNILERFSAQQFPDLHSELNLSSLELGDSALYFCASSNGQASNQPQHFGDGTRLSIL.

As DNA, the CDR3 is TGTGCCAGCTCACTACTGACAGGGATAAACCAAGAGACCCAGTACTTC. Its protein product is CASSLLTGINQETQYF. The gene calls are TRBV18 and TRBJ2-5, with 7 bases aligning to TRBD1. The CDR3 runs 16 residues. After removal of 4 bases from V and 0 bases from J, the junction contained 8 bases not matched to a gene. Germline CDR1 reads KGHSH; CDR2 reads LQKENI. Using reference TRBV18 and TRBJ2-5 for the parts outside the CDR3, the full variable domain is NAGVMQNPRHLVRRRGQEARLRCSPMKGHSHVYWYRQLPEEGLKFMVYLQKENIIDESGMPKERFSAEFPKEGPSILRIQQVVRGDSAAYFCASSLLTGINQETQYFGPGTRLLVL.

Note on this clone: Other DNA sequences in the sample encode the same CDR3. The chain carries TRBV27 and TRBJ2-1; 12 bases match TRBD2. CDR1 and CDR2 (germline): MNHEY, SMNVEV (reference sequence). V was pared by 5 bases and J by 8 bases, with 4 bases of the junction left unmatched. This CDR3 contains 14 residues. For the CDR3, the DNA is TGTGCCAGCAGTCCGAGGACTAGCGGGGATGAGCAGTTCTTC. It translates to CASSPRTSGDEQFF.

The chain couples TRBV28 to TRBJ2-7, with a tentative D call TRBD1 (6 bases). V lost 5 bases to trimming and J lost 2 bases, with 22 bases between them. Germline CDR1 reads MDHEN; CDR2 reads SYDVKM. This CDR3 is 17 amino acids long. The CDR3 spells CASSPPAPDRFTYEQYF. The CDR3 DNA is TGTGCCAGCAGTCCACCCGCGCCCGACAGGTTCACCTACGAGCAGTACTTC. The full variable domain, completed using reference TRBV28 and TRBJ2-7, is DVKVTQSSRYLVKRTGEKVFLECVQDMDHENMFWYRQDPGLGLRLIYFSYDVKMKEKGDIPEGYSVSREKKERFSLILESASTNQTSMYLCASSPPAPDRFTYEQYFGPGTRLTVT.

The chain recombines TRBV7-8 with TRBJ2-7; no definite D call. Germline-derived CDR1 and CDR2 are SGHVS and FQNEAQ. Trimming stripped 7 bases from V and 0 bases from J, with 7 bases between. The CDR3 extends over 12 amino acids. The CDR3 coding sequence is TGTGCCAGCATTGGGTACTCCTACGAGCAGTACTTC. It is translated as CASIGYSYEQYF.

The chain joins TRBV27 to TRBJ2-5, with a possible D match to TRBD2 (5 bases). Trimming removed 3 bases at V and 4 bases at J, with 12 bases between. Germline assignment: CDR1 MNHEY and CDR2 SMNVEV (reference sequence). The CDR3 extends over 14 amino acids. CDR3 sequence: CASSLDPSGETQYF. DNA of the CDR3: TGTGCCAGCAGTTTGGATCCAAGCGGAGAGACCCAGTACTTC.